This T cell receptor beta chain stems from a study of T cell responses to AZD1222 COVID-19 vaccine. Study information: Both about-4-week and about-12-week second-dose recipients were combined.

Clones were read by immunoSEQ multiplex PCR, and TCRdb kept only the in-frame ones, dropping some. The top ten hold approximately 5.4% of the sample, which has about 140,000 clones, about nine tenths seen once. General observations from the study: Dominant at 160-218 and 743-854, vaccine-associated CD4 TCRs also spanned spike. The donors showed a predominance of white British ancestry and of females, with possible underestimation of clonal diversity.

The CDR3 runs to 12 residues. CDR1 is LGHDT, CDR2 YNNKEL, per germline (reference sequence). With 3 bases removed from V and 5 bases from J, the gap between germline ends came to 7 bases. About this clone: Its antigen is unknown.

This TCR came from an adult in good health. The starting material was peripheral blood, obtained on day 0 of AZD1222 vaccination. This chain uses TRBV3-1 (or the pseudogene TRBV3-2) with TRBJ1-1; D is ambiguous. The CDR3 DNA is TGTGCCAGCAGCCAGCCCTTGACTGAAGCTTTCTTT. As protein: CASSQPLTEAFF.